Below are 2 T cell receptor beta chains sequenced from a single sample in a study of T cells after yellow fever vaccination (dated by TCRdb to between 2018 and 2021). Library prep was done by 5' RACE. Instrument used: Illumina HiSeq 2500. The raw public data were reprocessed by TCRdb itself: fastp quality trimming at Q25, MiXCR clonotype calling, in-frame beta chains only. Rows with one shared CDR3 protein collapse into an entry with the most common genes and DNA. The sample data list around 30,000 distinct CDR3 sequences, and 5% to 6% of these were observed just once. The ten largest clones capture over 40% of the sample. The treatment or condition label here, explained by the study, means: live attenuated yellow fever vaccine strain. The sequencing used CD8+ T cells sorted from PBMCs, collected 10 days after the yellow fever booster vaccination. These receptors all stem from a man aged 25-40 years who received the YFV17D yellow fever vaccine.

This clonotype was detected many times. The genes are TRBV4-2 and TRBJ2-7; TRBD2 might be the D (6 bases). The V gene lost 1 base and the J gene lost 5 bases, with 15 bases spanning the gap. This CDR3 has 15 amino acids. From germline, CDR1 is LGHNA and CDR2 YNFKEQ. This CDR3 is CASSQVLRLGDEQYF. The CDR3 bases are TGTGCCAGCAGCCAAGTGTTGCGACTAGGGGACGAGCAGTACTTC.

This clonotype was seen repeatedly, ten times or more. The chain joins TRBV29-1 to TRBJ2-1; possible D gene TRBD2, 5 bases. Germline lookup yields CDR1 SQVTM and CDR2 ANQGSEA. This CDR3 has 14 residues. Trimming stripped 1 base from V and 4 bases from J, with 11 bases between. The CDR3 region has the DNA TGCAGCGTTGAAGTGGACTCTACTTACAATGAGCAGTTCTTC. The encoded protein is CSVEVDSTYNEQFF.